The 17 T cell receptor gamma chains listed next were all sequenced from one sample in a study of gamma-delta chains in newborns, infants, children. TCRdb reran clone calling via CATT on the reads. The sample shows a few thousand gamma-chain clones, more than 35% of them seen only once. Sequences were obtained from blood. The receptor set was obtained from a child who was a newborn, infant or young child, either healthy, febrile or measles-vaccinated (not recorded which).

This clone came up a few times. The CDR3 reads CATWDTEPPYYKKLF. DNA of the CDR3: TGTGCCACCTGGGACACGGAGCCCCCTTATTATAAGAAACTCTTT. The gene calls are TRGV5 and TRGJ1 or TRGJ2. The J gene was missing in TCRdb and was found by matching the end of the DNA to germline. The CDR3 consists of 15 residues. V dropped 2 bases and J dropped 3; count of bases not matched to a gene: 10. CDR1 and CDR2 (germline): VINAFY, YDVSNSKD.

The V gene is TRGV8; the J gene was not called. Germline V gene sequence: CDR1 VENAVY, CDR2 YDSYNSRV. There are 13 residues in the CDR3. CDR3 loop: CATWGRSDWIKTF. CDR3 sequence (DNA): TGTGCCACCTGGGGTCGTAGTGATTGGATAAAGACGTTT.

In regard to this clone: One junction end does not reproduce the germline sequence, and a read error may be involved. The chain is built from TRGV8 and TRGJP1. TCRdb is silent on the J gene; assignment here came from matching the DNA to germline. The CDR3 contains 15 residues. CDR1 and CDR2 (germline): VENAVY, YDSYNSRV. The CDR3 loop is CATRDSDTTGWFKIF. CDR3 DNA sequence: TGTGCCACCCGGGACTCCGATACCACTGGTTGGTTCAAGATATTT.

Concerning this clone: The junction does not match germline at one end; this may be a read error. DNA for the CDR3: TGTGCCACCGGGGACAACTATAAGAAACTCTTT. This gives the protein CATGDNYKKLF. The V gene is TRGV5, the J gene TRGJ1 or TRGJ2. The J gene comes from matching the DNA to germline here; TCRdb lacks it. CDR1 is VINAFY and CDR2 is YDVSNSKD in the germline V gene. The CDR3 loop spans 11 amino acids.

The chain couples TRGV3 to TRGJP1. The J gene, left out of TCRdb, was set here by checking the DNA against germline. The germline V gene encodes CDR1 VTNTFY and CDR2 YDVSTARD (reference sequence). This CDR3 comprises 15 residues. J gave up 12 bases and V 1 base, and 14 bases lay outside the gene matches. CDR3 in amino acids: CATWDSQWDDGFKIF. DNA for the CDR3: TGTGCCACCTGGGACAGCCAATGGGATGATGGGTTCAAGATATTT.

A remark on this clone: Within the sample, other DNA sequences also encode this same CDR3. The gene calls are TRGV5 and TRGJ1 or TRGJ2. The J gene is not listed in TCRdb, so it was assigned here from a DNA match to germline. Per germline, CDR1 VINAFY and CDR2 YDVSNSKD. J was trimmed by 7 bases and V by 0 bases; bases with no gene match: 12. This CDR3 contains 15 residues. In DNA form, the CDR3 reads TGTGCCACCTGGGACAGGCCCACCCAGTACTATAAGAAACTCTTT. It codes for CATWDRPTQYYKKLF.

The rearrangement uses TRGV3 and TRGJP2. V was pared by 3 bases and J by 4 bases, with 2 bases of the junction left unmatched. CDR1 is VTNTFY, CDR2 YDVSTARD, per germline (reference sequence). This CDR3 spans 13 amino acids. CDR3 region: CATWDYSDWIKTF. The CDR3 nucleotides are TGTGCCACCTGGGACTATAGTGATTGGATCAAGACGTTT.

In regard to this clone: Other DNA sequences in this specimen translate into the identical CDR3. The chain links TRGV2 to TRGJ1 or TRGJ2. TCRdb supplies no J gene; here it was assigned by aligning the nucleotide sequence to germline. CDR3 size: 11 residues. Germline V CDR1 and CDR2: EGSNGY, YDSYNSKV. J lost 9 bases, V lost 1 base, and 3 bases had no gene match. CDR3 DNA: TGTGCCACCTGGGACGGACTTAAGAAACTCTTT. It yields the protein CATWDGLKKLF.

This clone was detected only a few times. Other DNA sequences in the sample encode the same CDR3. The genes are TRGV9 and TRGJ1 or TRGJ2. TCRdb lists no J gene, so it was determined here by aligning the DNA to germline. The CDR3 spans 13 residues. The ends lost 4 bases at V and 5 bases at J; junction bases unmatched: 8. Germline V lookup: CDR1 GITISATS, CDR2 ISYDGTV (reference sequence). Here the CDR3 DNA reads TGTGCCTTGTGGGACCCTTGTGATTATAAGAAACTCTTT. Translating gives CALWDPCDYKKLF.

The J gene is TRGJ1 or TRGJ2, the V gene TRGV4. TCRdb gives no J gene; it was assigned here by matching the DNA to germline. In germline, CDR1 is EGSTGY, CDR2 YDSYTSSV. CDR3 length: 11 amino acids. The trim removed 12 bases at V and 12 bases at J, leaving 17 bases unmatched. The CDR3 protein is CAAGDGRTKLF. CDR3 DNA: TGTGCCGCCGGGGATGGGCGGACGAAACTCTTT.

This clone was counted only a few times. The chain recombines TRGV3 with TRGJP2. The J gene comes from matching the DNA to germline here; TCRdb lacks it. Losses at the gene ends were 0 bases for V and 8 bases for J; bases not matched to a gene: 3. CDR1 and CDR2 (germline): VTNTFY, YDVSTARD (reference sequence). The CDR3 is 13 amino acids. The CDR3 loop is CATWDRWDWIKTF. The CDR3 nucleotides are TGTGCCACCTGGGACAGGTGGGATTGGATCAAGACGTTT.

Only a few counts were recorded for this clone. This sequence joins TRGV4 and TRGJ1 or TRGJ2. The J gene, not given by TCRdb, was assigned here from a germline match of the nucleotide sequence. The CDR3 is 15 residues long. The germline CDR1 and CDR2 sequences are EGSTGY and YDSYTSSV. With 3 bases clipped from V and 7 bases from J, the junction kept 15 bases outside the gene matches. The CDR3 coding sequence is TGTGCCACCTGGGATTATTGGGATTTGCGCTATAAGAAACTCTTT. Translation: CATWDYWDLRYKKLF.

The chain uses TRGV9 and TRGJ1 or TRGJ2. Here the J gene was assigned by germline matching of the DNA, as TCRdb has none. Trimming at V came to 2 bases and at J to 6 bases, leaving 4 bases not matched to a gene. Germline CDR1 reads GITISATS; CDR2 reads ISYDGTV (reference sequence). The CDR3 covers 12 residues. CDR3 amino acids: CALWEAFYKKLF. DNA of the CDR3: TGTGCCTTGTGGGAGGCCTTTTATAAGAAACTCTTT.

Points on this clone: Possible read error: a much larger clone is one base away. No V segment was called; the J segment is TRGJP. This CDR3 is 15 amino acids long. CDR3 residues: CALWDLWLGKKIKVF. The CDR3 DNA reads TGTGCCTTGTGGGACCTATGGTTGGGCAAAAAAATCAAGGTATTT.

The CDR3 region has the DNA TGTGCCACCTGGGACAGAAGGTCGAATTATTATAAGAAACTCTTT. Amino acid sequence: CATWDRRSNYYKKLF. The chain employs TRGV5 and TRGJ1 or TRGJ2. TCRdb does not report a J gene; here it was assigned by matching the DNA to germline references. This CDR3 region has 15 residues. Germline assignment: CDR1 VINAFY and CDR2 YDVSNSKD. V was pared by 1 base and J by 0 bases, with 6 bases of the junction left unmatched.

J is TRGJP2 and V is TRGV8. V lost 1 base and J lost 0; bases outside the gene matches: 5. The germline CDR1 and CDR2 sequences are VENAVY and YDSYNSRV. This CDR3 has 16 amino acids. The CDR3 coding sequence is TGTGCCACCTGGGATAGTCCCAATAGTAGTGATTGGATCAAGACGTTT. It specifies CATWDSPNSSDWIKTF.

V gene TRGV9 combines with J gene TRGJ1 or TRGJ2. Assignment of the J gene here rests on matching the DNA to germline, because TCRdb gives none. V lost 3 bases, J lost 1 base, and 3 bases stayed unmatched. Germline V lookup: CDR1 GITISATS, CDR2 ISYDGTV (reference sequence). There are 13 residues in the CDR3. CDR3: CALWETNYYKKLF. CDR3 in DNA: TGTGCCTTGTGGGAGACAAATTATTATAAGAAACTCTTT.